This entry describes one T cell receptor beta chain. This sample stems from a study of T cell changes during pregnancy in multiple sclerosis. With 4 bases clipped from V and 5 bases from J, the junction kept 3 bases outside the gene matches. Germline V gene sequence: CDR1 SQVTM, CDR2 ANQGSEA. CDR3 length: 14 residues. Profiling relied on immunoSEQ multiplex PCR, and the TCRdb table lists in-frame clones only, not all of them. The sample lists about 70,000 clones; 94% were seen once. This receptor was obtained from a female donor with multiple sclerosis, enrolled in a pregnancy study. The V and J genes are TRBV29-1 and TRBJ1-6; 9 positions match TRBD1. The sequencing here drew on peripheral blood, taken in the third trimester of pregnancy. CDR3 nucleotide sequence: TGCAGCGTTGGGACAGGGGCTGATAATTCACCCCTCCACTTT. Protein product: CSVGTGADNSPLHF.